This TCR beta chain originates from a study of OX40 agonist ivuxolimab in advanced cancers. Study background: An agonistic anti-OX40 (CD134) antibody, ivuxolimab, was used to treat the patients.

This table comes from immunoSEQ multiplex PCR, and its TCRdb copy is limited to in-frame clones, with some not included. The sample lists roughly 79,000 clones, approximately 90% occurring once. The table lists this clone with a count of one. Blood got drawn at baseline, again on cycle 4 day 1, and then on cycle 7 day 1. There are 14 residues in the CDR3. J lost 0 bases, V lost 5 bases, and 3 bases had no gene match. The germline gives CDR1 SGHTA, CDR2 FQGNSA. Sample: CD4+ or CD8+ T cells sorted from blood, taken in a trial of the OX40 agonist ivuxolimab. The chain joins TRBV7-2 to TRBJ1-2; the match to TRBD1 covers 7 bases. This clonotype originated in an adult with an advanced solid tumor such as melanoma, head and neck, liver or kidney cancer. In DNA, the CDR3 is TGTGCCAGCAGCCTGACAGGGACTAACTATGGCTACACCTTC. Translated, it gives CASSLTGTNYGYTF.